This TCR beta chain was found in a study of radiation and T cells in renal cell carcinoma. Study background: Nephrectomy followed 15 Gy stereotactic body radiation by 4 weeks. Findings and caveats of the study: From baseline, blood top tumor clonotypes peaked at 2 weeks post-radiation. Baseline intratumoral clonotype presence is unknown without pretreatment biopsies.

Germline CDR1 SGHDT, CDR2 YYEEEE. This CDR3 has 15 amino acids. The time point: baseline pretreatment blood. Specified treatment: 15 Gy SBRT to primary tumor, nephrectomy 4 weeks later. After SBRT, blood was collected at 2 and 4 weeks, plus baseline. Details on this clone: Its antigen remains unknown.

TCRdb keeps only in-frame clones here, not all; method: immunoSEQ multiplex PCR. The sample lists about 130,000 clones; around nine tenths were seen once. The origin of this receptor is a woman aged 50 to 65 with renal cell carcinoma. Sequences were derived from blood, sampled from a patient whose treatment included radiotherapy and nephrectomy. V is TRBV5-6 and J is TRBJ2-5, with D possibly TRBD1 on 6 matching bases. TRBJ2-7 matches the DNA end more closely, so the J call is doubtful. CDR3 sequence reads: CASSLRPQGRYEQYF. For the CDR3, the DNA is TGTGCCAGCAGCTTGCGGCCCCAGGGGCGGTACGAGCAGTACTTC.